Each of the 10 T cell receptor beta chains below was sequenced from the same sample in a study of shared clonotypes between healthy human individuals. Repertoires were generated with immunoSEQ multiplex PCR, while TCRdb's copy carries only in-frame clones and drops some. The data show 2 million to 2.5 million clones, approximately 95% seen once. The specimen sequenced was naive CD4+ T cells from PBMCs. Subset meaning: CD45RA+ positively selected. Every receptor here comes from a man aged 18 to 30 in good health. Some clones in this sample may be carry-over from other donors' samples.

As for this clone: The identical CDR3 is also encoded by other nucleotide sequences in the sample. The V call is TRBV11-1, the J call TRBJ2-3, with 7 bases that match TRBD1. The CDR3 extends over 14 amino acids. Germline assignment: CDR1 SGHAT and CDR2 FQDESV (reference sequence). Unmatched junction bases numbered 3, after V lost 5 bases and J lost 1 base. CDR3 amino acids: CASSPGQGTDTQYF. DNA of the CDR3: TGTGCCAGCAGCCCCGGACAGGGCACAGATACGCAGTATTTT.

The V and J genes are TRBV28 and TRBJ1-5; D is unclear. V shed 6 bases and J shed 2 bases, with 17 bases lying between them. From germline, CDR1 is MDHEN and CDR2 SYDVKM. The CDR3 length is 16 residues. The CDR3 is CASSHQRQAGNQPQHF. CDR3 sequence (DNA): TGTGCCAGCAGCCACCAGCGACAAGCGGGCAATCAGCCCCAGCATTTT.

The chain carries TRBV28 and TRBJ1-5; D remains unclear. The germline CDR1 and CDR2 sequences are MDHEN and SYDVKM. Trimming took 6 bases from V and 6 from J, leaving 12 bases between them. The CDR3 is 13 residues long. DNA of the CDR3: TGTGCCAGCAGCGATACACCCGGTCAGCCCCAGCATTTT. Translation gives CASSDTPGQPQHF.

The chain links TRBV19 to TRBJ2-7; D is perhaps TRBD2 (6 bases). The ends were cut back, 9 bases at V and 7 bases at J, with 19 bases in the middle. CDR3 length equals 13 residues. Germline V CDR1 and CDR2: LNHDA, SQIVND (reference sequence). CDR3 DNA: TGTGCCAGCCGTAAGGCCCCTCGGGGGGAGCAGTACTTC. Protein: CASRKAPRGEQYF.

The rearrangement links TRBV7-8 to TRBJ1-4; perhaps TRBD1 as D (5 bases). The V gene lost 7 bases and the J gene lost 8 bases, with 20 bases spanning the gap. Germline CDR1 SGHVS, CDR2 FQNEAQ. There are 15 residues in the CDR3. CDR3 sequence (DNA): TGTGCCAGCAACTGGGGTCAGGGTCTTGGCGAAAAACTGTTTTTT. This gives the protein CASNWGQGLGEKLFF.

This clone has just one count. The CDR3 spells CASSPVAGGPGNEQFF. The CDR3 DNA sequence: TGCGCCAGCAGCCCTGTAGCGGGAGGGCCGGGGAATGAGCAGTTCTTC. The chain couples TRBV4-1 to TRBJ2-1, with TRBD2 identical over 11 bases. Germline loops: CDR1 MGHRA, CDR2 YSYEKL. V was pared by 4 bases and J by 7 bases, with 9 bases of the junction left unmatched. CDR3 length equals 16 residues.

This clone has only one observation. V is TRBV27 and J is TRBJ1-6; weak D call: TRBD1 (5 bases). Germline CDR1 reads MNHEY; CDR2 reads SMNVEV (reference sequence). CDR3 size: 15 residues. Trimming took 5 bases from V and 4 from J, leaving 12 bases between them. CDR3 region: CASSVRQLYNSPLHF. The CDR3 DNA follows: TGTGCCAGCAGTGTCCGACAGCTTTATAATTCACCCCTCCACTTT.

The chain couples TRBV4-1 to TRBJ1-1; D is possibly TRBD1 (6 bases). Germline CDR1 is MGHRA and CDR2 is YSYEKL. V lost 3 bases and J lost 5, with 16 bases in between. CDR3 length: 15 residues. The CDR3 coding sequence is TGCGCCAGCAGCCATTCAGGGGAGGGAAGAACTGAAGCTTTCTTT. Encoded protein: CASSHSGEGRTEAFF.

This clone has just one count. The chain joins TRBV28 to TRBJ1-1; a possible D gene is TRBD1 (6 bases). V was trimmed by 5 bases and J by 5 bases, leaving 18 bases between them. CDR3 length: 15 residues. Germline CDR1 reads MDHEN; CDR2 reads SYDVKM. DNA for the CDR3: TGTGCCAGCAGTGGCATGACCGGGGGCAGTACTGAAGCTTTCTTT. This codes for CASSGMTGGSTEAFF.

This clone was picked up one time. The chain has TRBV9 and TRBJ2-4, with 12 bases lining up with TRBD1. Unmatched junction bases numbered 8, after V lost 0 bases and J lost 13 bases. CDR1 and CDR2 from the germline V gene are SGDLS and YYNGEE. This CDR3 has 15 residues. CDR3 in amino acids: CASSVDPGQGAWQYF. The CDR3 DNA reads TGTGCCAGCAGCGTAGACCCGGGACAGGGGGCCTGGCAGTACTTC. Looking up the rest from reference TRBV9 and TRBJ2-4 gives the full variable domain: DSGVTQTPKHLITATGQRVTLRCSPRSGDLSVYWYQQSLDQGLQFLIQYYNGEERAKGNILERFSAQQFPDLHSELNLSSLELGDSALYFCASSVDPGQGAWQYFGAGTRLSVL.